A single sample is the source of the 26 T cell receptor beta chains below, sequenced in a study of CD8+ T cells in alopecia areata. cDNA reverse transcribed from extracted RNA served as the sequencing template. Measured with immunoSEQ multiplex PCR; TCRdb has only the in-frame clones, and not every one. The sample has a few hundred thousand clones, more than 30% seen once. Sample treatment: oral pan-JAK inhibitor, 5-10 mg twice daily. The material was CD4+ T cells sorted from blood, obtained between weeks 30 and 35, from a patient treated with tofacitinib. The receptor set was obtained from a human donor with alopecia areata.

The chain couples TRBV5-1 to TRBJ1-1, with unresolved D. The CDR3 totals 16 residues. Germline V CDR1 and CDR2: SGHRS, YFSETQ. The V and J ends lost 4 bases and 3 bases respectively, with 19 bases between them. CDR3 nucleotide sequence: TGCGCCAGCAGCCACGACTTGGGAAGGACGCACACTGAAGCTTTCTTT. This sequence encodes CASSHDLGRTHTEAFF.

The CDR3 region has the DNA TGTGCCAGCAGCTCAAGACTAGAGGAGACCCAGTACTTC. It specifies CASSSRLEETQYF. The chain couples TRBV11-2 to TRBJ2-5; the D gene is possibly TRBD2 (6 bases). CDR3 length: 13 amino acids. Between the trimmed V and J ends, which lost 4 bases and 5 bases, there was a span of 11 bases. Germline lookup yields CDR1 SGHAT and CDR2 FQNNGV.

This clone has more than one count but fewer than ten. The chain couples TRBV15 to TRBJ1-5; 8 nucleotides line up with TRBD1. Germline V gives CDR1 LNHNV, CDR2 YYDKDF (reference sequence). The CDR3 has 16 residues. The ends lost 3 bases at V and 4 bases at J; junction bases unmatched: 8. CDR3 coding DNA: TGTGCCACCAGCAGCCGACCAGGGGGCGTAAATCAGCCCCAGCATTTT. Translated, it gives CATSSRPGGVNQPQHF. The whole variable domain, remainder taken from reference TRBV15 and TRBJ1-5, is DAMVIQNPRYQVTQFGKPVTLSCSQTLNHNVMYWYQQKSSQAPKLLFHYYDKDFNNEADTPDNFQSRRPNTSFCFLDIRSPGLGDTAMYLCATSSRPGGVNQPQHFGDGTRLSIL.

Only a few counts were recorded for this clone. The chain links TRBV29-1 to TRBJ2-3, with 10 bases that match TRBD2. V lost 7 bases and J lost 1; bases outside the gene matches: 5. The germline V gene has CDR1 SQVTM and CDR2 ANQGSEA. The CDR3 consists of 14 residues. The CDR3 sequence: CSEEGLAGTDTQYF. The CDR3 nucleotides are TGCAGCGAAGAAGGACTAGCGGGCACAGATACGCAGTATTTT.

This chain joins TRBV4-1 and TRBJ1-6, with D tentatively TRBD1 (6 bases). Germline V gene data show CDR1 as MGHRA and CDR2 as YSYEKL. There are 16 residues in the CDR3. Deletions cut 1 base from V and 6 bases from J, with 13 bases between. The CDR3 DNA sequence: TGCGCCAGCAGCCAAGGCAGGGGCGCGGGTAATTCACCCCTCCACTTT. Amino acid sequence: CASSQGRGAGNSPLHF.

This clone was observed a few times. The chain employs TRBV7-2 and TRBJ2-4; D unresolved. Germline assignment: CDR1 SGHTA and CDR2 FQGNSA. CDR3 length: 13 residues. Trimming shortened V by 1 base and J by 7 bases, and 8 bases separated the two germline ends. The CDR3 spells CASSLGGANIQYF. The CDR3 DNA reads TGTGCCAGCAGCTTAGGGGGTGCTAACATTCAGTACTTC.

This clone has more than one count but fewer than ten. This CDR3 is CASSPDPPGLYSGANVLTF. The CDR3 coding sequence is TGTGCCAGCAGCCCAGACCCCCCAGGGTTGTATTCAGGGGCCAACGTCCTGACTTTC. V usage is TRBV7-2 and J usage is TRBJ2-6; TRBD1 might be the D (5 bases). The V and J ends lost 5 bases and 4 bases respectively, with 24 bases between them. The length of the CDR3 is 19 residues. Germline CDR1 reads SGHTA; CDR2 reads FQGNSA.

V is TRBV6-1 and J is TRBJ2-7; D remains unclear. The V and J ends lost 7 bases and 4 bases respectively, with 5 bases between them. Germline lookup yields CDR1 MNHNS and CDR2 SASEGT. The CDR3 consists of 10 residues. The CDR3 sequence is CASTDYEQYF. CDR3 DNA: TGTGCCAGCACCGATTACGAGCAGTACTTC.

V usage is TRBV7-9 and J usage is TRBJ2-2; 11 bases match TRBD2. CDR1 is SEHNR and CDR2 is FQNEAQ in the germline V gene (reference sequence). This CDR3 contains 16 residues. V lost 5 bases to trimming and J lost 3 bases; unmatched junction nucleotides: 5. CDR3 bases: TGTGCCAGCAGCCTTAGCGGGAGGGCCGACACCGGGGAGCTGTTTTTT. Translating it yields CASSLSGRADTGELFF. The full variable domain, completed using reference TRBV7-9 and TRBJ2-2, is DTGVSQNPRHKITKRGQNVTFRCDPISEHNRLYWYRQTLGQGPEFLTYFQNEAQLEKSRLLSDRFSAERPKGSFSTLEIQRTEQGDSAMYLCASSLSGRADTGELFFGEGSRLTVL.

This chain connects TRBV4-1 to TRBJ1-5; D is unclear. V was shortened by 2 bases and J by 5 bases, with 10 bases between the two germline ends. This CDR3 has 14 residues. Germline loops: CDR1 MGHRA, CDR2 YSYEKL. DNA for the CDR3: TGCGCCAGCAGCCAAAGGACCAGGTATCAGCCCCAGCATTTT. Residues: CASSQRTRYQPQHF.

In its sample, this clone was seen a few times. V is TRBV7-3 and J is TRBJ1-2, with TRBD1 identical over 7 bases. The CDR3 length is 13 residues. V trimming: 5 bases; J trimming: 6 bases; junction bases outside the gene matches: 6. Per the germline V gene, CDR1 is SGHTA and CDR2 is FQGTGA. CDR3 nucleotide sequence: TGTGCCAGCAGCGTGGGACAGCTGGATGGCTACACCTTC. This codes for CASSVGQLDGYTF.

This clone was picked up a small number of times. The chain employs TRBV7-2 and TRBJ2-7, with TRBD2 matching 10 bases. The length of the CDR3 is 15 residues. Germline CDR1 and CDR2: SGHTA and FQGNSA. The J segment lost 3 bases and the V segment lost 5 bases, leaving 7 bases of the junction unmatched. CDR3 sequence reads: CASSITSGDIYEQYF. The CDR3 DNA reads TGTGCCAGCAGCATAACTAGCGGGGACATCTACGAGCAGTACTTC.

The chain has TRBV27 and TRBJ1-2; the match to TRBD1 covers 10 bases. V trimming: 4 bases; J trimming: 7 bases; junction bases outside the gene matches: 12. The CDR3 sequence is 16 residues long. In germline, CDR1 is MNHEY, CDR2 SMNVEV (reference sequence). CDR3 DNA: TGTGCCAGCAGTTCTAGGGACAGGGGAGGACGGGGTGGCTACACCTTC. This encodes CASSSRDRGGRGGYTF.

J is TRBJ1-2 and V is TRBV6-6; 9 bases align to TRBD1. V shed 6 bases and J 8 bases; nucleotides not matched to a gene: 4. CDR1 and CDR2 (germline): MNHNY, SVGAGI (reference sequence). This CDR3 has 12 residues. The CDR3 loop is CASRTGGGGYTF. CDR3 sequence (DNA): TGTGCCAGCAGAACAGGGGGCGGCGGCTACACCTTC.

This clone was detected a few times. CDR3 in amino acids: CASSLVYGGRATGANVLTF. As DNA, the CDR3 is TGTGCCAGCAGCTTAGTCTACGGCGGGAGGGCAACTGGGGCCAACGTCCTGACTTTC. This chain links TRBV7-8 with TRBJ2-6; TRBD2 matches at 9 bases. Trimming removed 1 base from V and 2 bases from J; junction bases left unmatched: 9. Germline lookup yields CDR1 SGHVS and CDR2 FQNEAQ. The CDR3 covers 19 residues.

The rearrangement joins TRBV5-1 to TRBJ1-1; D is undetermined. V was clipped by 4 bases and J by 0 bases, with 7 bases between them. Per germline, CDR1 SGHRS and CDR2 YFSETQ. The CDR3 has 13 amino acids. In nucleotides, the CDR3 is TGCGCCAGCAGCACCCCTCTGAACACTGAAGCTTTCTTT. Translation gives CASSTPLNTEAFF.

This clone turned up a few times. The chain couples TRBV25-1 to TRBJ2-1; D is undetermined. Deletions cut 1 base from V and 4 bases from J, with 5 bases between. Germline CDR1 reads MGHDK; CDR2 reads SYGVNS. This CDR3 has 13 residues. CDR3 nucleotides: TGTGCCAGCAGTGAATTCGGATACAATGAGCAGTTCTTC. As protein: CASSEFGYNEQFF.

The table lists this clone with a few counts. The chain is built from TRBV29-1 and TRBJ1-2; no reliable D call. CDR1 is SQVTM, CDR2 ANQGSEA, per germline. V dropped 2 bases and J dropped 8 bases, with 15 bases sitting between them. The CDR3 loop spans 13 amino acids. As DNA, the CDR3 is TGCAGCGTTGAAAAAAAGGTCGCGGGGGGCTACACCTTC. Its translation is CSVEKKVAGGYTF.

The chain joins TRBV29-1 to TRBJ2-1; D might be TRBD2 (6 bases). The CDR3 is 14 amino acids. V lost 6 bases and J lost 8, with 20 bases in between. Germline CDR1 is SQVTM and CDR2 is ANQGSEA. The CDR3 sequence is CSVSGTPFLDEQFF. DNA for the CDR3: TGCAGCGTAAGTGGGACTCCTTTTCTTGATGAGCAGTTCTTC.

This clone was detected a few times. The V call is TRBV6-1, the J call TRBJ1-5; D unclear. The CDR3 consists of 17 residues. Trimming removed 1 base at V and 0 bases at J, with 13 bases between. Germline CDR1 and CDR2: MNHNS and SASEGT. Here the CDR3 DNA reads TGTGCCAGCAGTGAAGTTCGGGTGCGGACTAGCAATCAGCCCCAGCATTTT. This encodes CASSEVRVRTSNQPQHF.

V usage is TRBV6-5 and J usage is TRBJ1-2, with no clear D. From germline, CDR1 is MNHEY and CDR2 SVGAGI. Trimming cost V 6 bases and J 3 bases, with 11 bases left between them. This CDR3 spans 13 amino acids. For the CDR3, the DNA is TGTGCCAGCAGGCAGCCTGAGTACTATGGCTACACCTTC. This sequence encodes CASRQPEYYGYTF.

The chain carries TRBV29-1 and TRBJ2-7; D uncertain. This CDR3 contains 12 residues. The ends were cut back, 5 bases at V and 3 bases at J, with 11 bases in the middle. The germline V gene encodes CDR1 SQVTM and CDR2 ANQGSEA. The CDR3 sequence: CSVIRTDYEQYF. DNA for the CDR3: TGCAGCGTTATCCGGACGGACTACGAGCAGTACTTC.

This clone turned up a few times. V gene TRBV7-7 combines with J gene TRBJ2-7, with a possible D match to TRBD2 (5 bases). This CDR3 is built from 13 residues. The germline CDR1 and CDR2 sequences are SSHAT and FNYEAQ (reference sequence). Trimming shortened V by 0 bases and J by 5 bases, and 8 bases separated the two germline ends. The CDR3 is CASSLALRDEQYF. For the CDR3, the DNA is TGTGCCAGCAGCTTAGCCCTGAGGGACGAGCAGTACTTC.

CDR3 bases: TGTGCCAGCAGTGAAGGTGCGTGGGCTTCCAGCACAGATACGCAGTATTTT. Its protein product is CASSEGAWASSTDTQYF. V gene TRBV2 combines with J gene TRBJ2-3; D is uncertain. CDR1 SNHLY and CDR2 FYNNEI come from the germline V gene. Trimming pared 1 base from V and 0 bases from J, leaving 14 bases between. This CDR3 comprises 17 residues.

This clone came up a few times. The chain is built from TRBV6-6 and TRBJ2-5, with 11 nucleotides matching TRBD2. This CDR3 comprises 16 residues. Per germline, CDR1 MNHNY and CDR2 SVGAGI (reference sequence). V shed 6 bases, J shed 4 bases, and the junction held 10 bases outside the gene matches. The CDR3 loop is CASSTGLAGGSETQYF. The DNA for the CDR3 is TGTGCCAGCAGCACCGGACTAGCGGGTGGGTCAGAGACCCAGTACTTC.

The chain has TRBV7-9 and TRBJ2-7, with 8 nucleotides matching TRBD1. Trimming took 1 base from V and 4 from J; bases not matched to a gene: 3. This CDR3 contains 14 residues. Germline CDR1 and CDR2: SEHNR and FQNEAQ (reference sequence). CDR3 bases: TGTGCCAGCAGCTTAGACAGGGGGACTTACGAGCAGTACTTC. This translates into CASSLDRGTYEQYF. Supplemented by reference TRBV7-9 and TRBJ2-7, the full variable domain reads DTGVSQNPRHKITKRGQNVTFRCDPISEHNRLYWYRQTLGQGPEFLTYFQNEAQLEKSRLLSDRFSAERPKGSFSTLEIQRTEQGDSAMYLCASSLDRGTYEQYFGPGTRLTVT.